This T cell receptor (beta chain) was identified in a study of cytomegalovirus exposure and HLA in healthy donors. Study-wide results and limits: Among TCR sequences, most were rare, though some public TCRs appeared in many donors. A link between a missense DCLRE1C variant and TCR beta V- and J-gene trimming emerged from a later analysis.

This CDR3 has 16 residues. Trimming took off 7 bases at V and 7 bases at J, with 21 bases between the two ends. CDR1 is SGHKS, CDR2 YYEKEE, per germline (reference sequence). PCR was performed using 60 Vbeta and 13 Jbeta primers. The repertoire was sequenced with immunoSEQ multiplex PCR; TCRdb's copy has only in-frame clones and lacks some. The sample shows roughly 200,000 clones, around 74% of them seen only once. The study sampled nominally healthy donors, though unrecorded immune exposures were likely. Concerning this clone itself: Its antigen remains unidentified.

J is TRBJ1-6 and V is TRBV5-5; TRBD1 is a possible D gene (5 bases). The receptor was isolated from a male donor in good health and CMV-seronegative. Sequencing was carried out using PBMCs. The CDR3 DNA reads TGTGCCAGCTCTGCCGGGCGCGGGGCCGAAAATTCACCCCTCCACTTT. Translated: CASSAGRGAENSPLHF.